Presented here are 23 T cell receptor beta chains from one specimen sequenced in a study of glioma-infiltrating T cells after dendritic cell vaccination. Time point defined: after dendritic cell vaccination, including at tumor progression/relapse. Profiled with immunoSEQ multiplex PCR; TCRdb holds only in-frame clones, not every one. The sample shows tens of thousands of clones, 81% of them seen only once. The sample consisted of blood, taken after dendritic cell vaccination. The origin of the receptors is a human donor with glioblastoma.

The chain carries TRBV4-1 and TRBJ2-2, with TRBD2 identical over 12 bases. V dropped 5 bases and J dropped 4; count of bases not matched to a gene: 5. This CDR3 region has 16 residues. The germline V gene has CDR1 MGHRA and CDR2 YSYEKL. The chain's CDR3 is CASSLLTSGGTGELFF. CDR3 nucleotides: TGCGCCAGCAGCTTACTGACTAGCGGGGGCACCGGGGAGCTGTTTTTT.

Concerning this clone: Other DNA sequences of this sample code for an identical CDR3. The chain links TRBV19 to TRBJ1-1; 12 bases align to TRBD1. Per the germline V gene, CDR1 is LNHDA and CDR2 is SQIVND (reference sequence). The CDR3 runs 14 residues. V was clipped by 5 bases and J by 5 bases; unmatched bases: 3. The CDR3 DNA reads as TGTGCCAGTAGTCCGGGACAGGGGGCAACTGAAGCTTTCTTT. Translation: CASSPGQGATEAFF.

The chain is built from TRBV5-1 and TRBJ2-2; TRBD2 matches at 11 bases. Looked up from germline, CDR1 is SGHRS and CDR2 is YFSETQ. The CDR3 sequence is 16 residues long. V gave up 5 bases and J gave up 4 bases; unmatched junction bases: 7. The CDR3 sequence: CASRSGTSGPTGELFF. CDR3 DNA: TGCGCCAGCAGATCGGGGACTAGCGGACCCACCGGGGAGCTGTTTTTT.

This rearrangement joins TRBV7-9 to TRBJ1-4, with 10 bases fitting TRBD1. CDR1 is SEHNR, CDR2 FQNEAQ, per germline (reference sequence). The CDR3 has 15 residues. V lost 5 bases, J lost 7 bases, and 7 bases stayed unmatched. DNA of the CDR3: TGTGCCAGCAGCAAGCGACAGGGGGCGGGTGAAAAACTGTTTTTT. This codes for CASSKRQGAGEKLFF.

This rearrangement joins TRBV5-6 to TRBJ1-1, with D perhaps TRBD1 (6 bases). The length of the CDR3 is 14 residues. The ends were cut back, 2 bases at V and 7 bases at J, with 15 bases in the middle. The germline V gene encodes CDR1 SGHDT and CDR2 YYEEEE. CDR3 sequence (DNA): TGTGCCAGCAGCTTAAACAGGGCAACGGTTGAAGCTTTCTTT. It specifies CASSLNRATVEAFF.

As to this clone: This CDR3 is also generated by other DNA sequences in the sample. The chain has TRBV19 and TRBJ1-2; 7 bases fit TRBD1. V was pared by 4 bases and J by 2 bases, with 1 base of the junction left unmatched. CDR1 is LNHDA, CDR2 SQIVND, per germline (reference sequence). This CDR3 comprises 13 residues. For the CDR3, the DNA is TGTGCCAGTAGTAAACAGGGGAACTATGGCTACACCTTC. Amino acids: CASSKQGNYGYTF.

V usage is TRBV27 and J usage is TRBJ2-2; D is perhaps TRBD1 (6 bases). CDR1 MNHEY and CDR2 SMNVEV come from the germline V gene (reference sequence). V was cut by 6 bases and J by 4 bases, with 12 bases left in between. The CDR3 consists of 14 residues. The DNA for the CDR3 is TGTGCCAGCAGGGGGCAGGGGACCACCGGGGAGCTGTTTTTT. Residues: CASRGQGTTGELFF.

The chain is built from TRBV18 and TRBJ1-3; D is undetermined. The V end lost 4 bases, the J end lost 0 bases, and 13 bases lay between the germline ends. This CDR3 has 16 residues. Germline CDR1 is KGHSH and CDR2 is LQKENI. Here the CDR3 DNA reads TGTGCCAGCTCACTGCCTACCGGGAACTCTGGAAACACCATATATTTT. Translating gives CASSLPTGNSGNTIYF.

The J gene is TRBJ1-1, the V gene TRBV25-1, with D hard to call. Trimming cost V 6 bases and J 1 base, with 3 bases left between them. CDR1 and CDR2 (germline): MGHDK, SYGVNS. The CDR3 loop spans 11 amino acids. CDR3 nucleotides: TGTGCCAGCAGGAGGAACACTGAAGCTTTCTTT. Translating it yields CASRRNTEAFF.

The CDR3 DNA sequence: TGCGCCAGCAGCCTCGGAACTAGGACAGGGGGAAGGGAGCCCCAGCATTTT. Protein sequence: CASSLGTRTGGREPQHF. The chain carries TRBV5-1 and TRBJ1-5, with TRBD1 matching 10 bases. The junction had 15 bases not matched to a gene; V was cut back by 4 bases and J by 8 bases. The CDR3 contains 17 residues. Germline assignment: CDR1 SGHRS and CDR2 YFSETQ.

The rearrangement links TRBV29-1 to TRBJ2-1; D is unresolved. CDR1 SQVTM and CDR2 ANQGSEA come from the germline V gene. CDR3 length: 12 residues. Between the trimmed V and J ends, which lost 3 bases and 7 bases, there was a span of 10 bases. The CDR3 is CSVDPLTNEQFF. The CDR3 nucleotides read TGCAGCGTTGACCCTTTAACTAATGAGCAGTTCTTC.

The rearrangement links TRBV30 to TRBJ1-5; 7 bases map to TRBD1. Trimming at V came to 1 base and at J to 6 bases, leaving 3 bases not matched to a gene. The CDR3 contains 13 residues. Looked up from germline, CDR1 is GTSNPN and CDR2 is SVGIG (reference sequence). CDR3 in DNA: TGTGCCTGGAGTGAAGGGGGCGGTCAGCCCCAGCATTTT. Encoded protein: CAWSEGGGQPQHF.

In nucleotides, the CDR3 is TGCGCCAGCAGCCGGGACTACAGCCAAGAGACCCAGTACTTC. Its protein is CASSRDYSQETQYF. The chain couples TRBV5-1 to TRBJ2-5; 7 nucleotides agree with TRBD2. This CDR3 is built from 14 residues. The trim removed 4 bases at V and 1 base at J, leaving 4 bases unmatched. From germline, CDR1 is SGHRS and CDR2 YFSETQ.

V is TRBV18 and J is TRBJ1-1; the D is unclear. Per germline, CDR1 KGHSH and CDR2 LQKENI. The CDR3 is made up of 14 amino acids. The germline V and J ends were trimmed by 5 bases and 6 bases, with 16 bases remaining between them. The CDR3: CASSREAVAPEAFF. In DNA, the CDR3 is TGTGCCAGCTCAAGGGAGGCCGTCGCTCCTGAAGCTTTCTTT.

The chain links TRBV6-1 to TRBJ2-1, with a possible D match to TRBD2 (7 bases). Trimming stripped 3 bases from V and 7 bases from J, with 16 bases between. Germline CDR1 reads MNHNS; CDR2 reads SASEGT. CDR3 size: 15 residues. CDR3 DNA sequence: TGTGCCAGCAGTGACAGGGGAGGGCGTGCGAATGAGCAGTTCTTC. Its protein product is CASSDRGGRANEQFF.

The chain links TRBV18 to TRBJ1-1; 8 bases match TRBD1. The CDR3 is 15 amino acids. The V gene's germline CDR1 is KGHSH and CDR2 LQKENI. Trimming at V came to 3 bases and at J to 3 bases, leaving 6 bases not matched to a gene. CDR3 bases: TGTGCCAGCTCACCTCTTCAGGGGGCGGACACTGAAGCTTTCTTT. Protein product: CASSPLQGADTEAFF.

V usage is TRBV13 and J usage is TRBJ2-2, with TRBD2 as a possible D gene (7 bases). Germline CDR1 is PRHDT and CDR2 is FYEKMQ (reference sequence). Trimming pared 7 bases from V and 4 bases from J, leaving 16 bases between. The CDR3 extends over 15 amino acids. DNA for the CDR3: TGTGCCAGCACCTTGGCGGGGGCGCCCACCGGGGAGCTGTTTTTT. This codes for CASTLAGAPTGELFF.

The rearrangement links TRBV6-5 to TRBJ1-4; maybe TRBD1 (5 bases). V gave up 6 bases and J gave up 5 bases, with 10 bases separating them. Germline-derived CDR1 and CDR2 are MNHEY and SVGAGI. The CDR3 is 13 residues long. The DNA for the CDR3 is TGTGCCAGCAGACAGGTGCTGAATGAAAAACTGTTTTTT. Amino acid sequence: CASRQVLNEKLFF.

The V call is TRBV5-1, the J call TRBJ2-7; 13 bases line up with TRBD2. Germline CDR1 SGHRS, CDR2 YFSETQ. There are 17 residues in the CDR3. J lost 0 bases, V lost 2 bases, and 5 bases had no gene match. CDR3 sequence reads: CASSFSLAGGPSYEQYF. CDR3 coding DNA: TGCGCCAGCAGCTTTTCACTAGCGGGGGGGCCCTCCTACGAGCAGTACTTC.

The chain employs TRBV6-1 and TRBJ1-2, with 7 bases fitting TRBD1. J was trimmed by 8 bases and V by 6 bases; bases with no gene match: 9. CDR3 length equals 13 residues. Germline assignment: CDR1 MNHNS and CDR2 SASEGT. The CDR3 loop is CASRDDRAGGYTF. CDR3 coding DNA: TGTGCCAGCAGGGACGACAGGGCAGGCGGCTACACCTTC.

This chain uses TRBV29-1 with TRBJ2-3, with TRBD1 matching over 9 bases. Germline assignment: CDR1 SQVTM and CDR2 ANQGSEA. There are 14 residues in the CDR3. Trimming cost V 6 bases and J 0 bases; bases outside gene matches: 4. The CDR3 protein is CSVGDRASTDTQYF. The CDR3 DNA reads as TGCAGCGTCGGGGACAGGGCTAGCACAGATACGCAGTATTTT.

The chain recombines TRBV5-1 with TRBJ2-7, with 9 positions matching TRBD1. Trimming cost V 1 base and J 3 bases; bases outside gene matches: 8. The CDR3 is 16 amino acids. Per the germline V gene, CDR1 is SGHRS and CDR2 is YFSETQ. The DNA of the CDR3 is TGCGCCAGCAGCTTGAAGACGGGACAGGGCGACTACGAGCAGTACTTC. Translated: CASSLKTGQGDYEQYF. Based on the CDR3 plus reference TRBV5-1 and TRBJ2-7, the full variable domain is KAGVTQTPRYLIKTRGQQVTLSCSPISGHRSVSWYQQTPGQGLQFLFEYFSETQRNKGNFPGRFSGRQFSNSRSEMNVSTLELGDSALYLCASSLKTGQGDYEQYFGPGTRLTVT.

The chain is built from TRBV7-8 and TRBJ2-2; maybe TRBD1 (6 bases). V lost 0 bases and J 5 bases, leaving 13 bases between the germline ends. Germline values: CDR1 SGHVS, CDR2 FQNEAQ. The CDR3 spans 16 residues. CDR3 bases: TGTGCCAGCAGCTTAGCGCGAGGGCAGGGGACCGGGGAGCTGTTTTTT. Its translation is CASSLARGQGTGELFF.